This TCR beta chain was recovered during a study of lymphopenia after photon versus proton radiotherapy. This clone was recorded a few times. Its antigen is as yet unknown. General study points: Proton therapy kept repertoires fairly stable, unlike photons, which gained effector/memory cells. After lymphocyte nadir, photon-treated repertoires showed oligoclonal expansion, especially CD8+ Temra.

Measured with immunoSEQ multiplex PCR; TCRdb has only the in-frame clones, and not every one. This sample yields around 160,000 clones, of which 70% to 90% are seen a single time; around 4.6% belongs to the top ten. From germline, CDR1 is SGHTA and CDR2 FQGNSA. Trimming cost V 2 bases and J 6 bases; bases outside gene matches: 6. The length of the CDR3 is 14 residues. This receptor was taken from a man in his forties or fifties with gastric cancer. The source was peripheral blood, collected from a patient treated with photon-based radiotherapy. The chain employs TRBV7-2 and TRBJ2-7; the match to TRBD1 covers 8 bases. Here the CDR3 reads CASSLTGGSVEQYF. The CDR3 DNA reads as TGTGCCAGCAGCTTAACAGGGGGGAGCGTCGAGCAGTACTTC.